The 30 T cell receptor beta chains presented below share a single source sample, sequenced in a study of blood T cell repertoires in COVID-19 (dated by TCRdb to the early 2020s). Library creation used the immunoSEQ multiplex PCR assay. TCRdb holds this immuneACCESS table with in-frame rearrangements only. Some clones are missing; in checked studies, unresolved V genes explain under half, and the rest has no known cause. The sample table records 150,000 to 180,000 clones; approximately 85% of these occur just once. 0.63% of the sample rests with the top ten. The sequenced material came from peripheral blood. The origin of the receptors is a man aged 55 to 70 with COVID-19, enrolled during active disease.

The V and J genes are TRBV6-6 and TRBJ1-2; the D is unclear. The CDR3 is made up of 13 amino acids. V was trimmed by 2 bases and J by 7 bases, leaving 11 bases between them. Germline assignment: CDR1 MNHNY and CDR2 SVGAGI (reference sequence). The CDR3 loop reads CASSYVRVGGYTF. The CDR3 coding sequence is TGTGCCAGCAGTTACGTCCGGGTCGGTGGCTACACCTTC.

The chain combines TRBV28 with TRBJ1-2; perhaps TRBD1 as D (5 bases). V was shortened by 3 bases and J by 4 bases, with 6 bases between the two germline ends. CDR1 is MDHEN, CDR2 SYDVKM, per germline. This CDR3 spans 12 amino acids. This CDR3 reads CASSLTVYGYTF. For the CDR3, the DNA is TGTGCCAGCAGTTTGACAGTCTATGGCTACACCTTC.

This chain joins TRBV7-9 and TRBJ2-3; 9 bases are a match to TRBD2. CDR3 length: 15 residues. In germline, CDR1 is SEHNR, CDR2 FQNEAQ (reference sequence). The junction had 12 bases not matched to a gene; V was cut back by 7 bases and J by 7 bases. DNA of the CDR3: TGTGCCAGCACTATTATTGGTCTAGCGGGGAATACGCAGTATTTT. Protein sequence: CASTIIGLAGNTQYF.

This sequence joins TRBV28 and TRBJ1-5, with D unresolved. The CDR3 is 14 residues long. V was shortened by 7 bases and J by 4 bases, with 14 bases between the two germline ends. Germline V gene lookup returns CDR1 MDHEN and CDR2 SYDVKM. CDR3 in amino acids: CASIEAHQNQPQHF. The DNA of the CDR3 is TGTGCCAGCATCGAGGCCCACCAGAATCAGCCCCAGCATTTT.

This clone occurred once. The chain is built from TRBV5-5 and TRBJ2-7, with D tentatively TRBD1 (7 bases). CDR1 is SGHKS and CDR2 is YYEKEE in the germline V gene (reference sequence). The CDR3 totals 18 residues. V lost 4 bases, J lost 0 bases, and 23 bases lay in between. CDR3 in amino acids: CASSQGVVRDSYSYEQYF. The CDR3 region has the DNA TGTGCCAGCAGCCAGGGGGTAGTTCGGGACTCGTACTCCTACGAGCAGTACTTC.

This sequence joins TRBV6-5 and TRBJ1-5; D perhaps matches TRBD1 (5 bases). The CDR3 consists of 15 residues. Trimming took 8 bases from V and 2 from J, leaving 16 bases between them. Germline CDR1 is MNHEY and CDR2 is SVGAGI. CDR3 nucleotides: TGTGCCAGCGGATCGGGGGGGTGGGGCAATCAGCCCCAGCATTTT. Its translation is CASGSGGWGNQPQHF.

The chain has TRBV9 and TRBJ2-7; 8 bases align to TRBD1. J gave up 2 bases and V 4 bases, and 8 bases lay outside the gene matches. The CDR3 sequence is 15 residues long. Germline V gene data show CDR1 as SGDLS and CDR2 as YYNGEE. DNA of the CDR3: TGTGCCAGCAGCTTCGGACAGGGAACAACCTACGAGCAGTACTTC. Translated: CASSFGQGTTYEQYF.

The chain is built from TRBV10-2 and TRBJ2-3; 9 nucleotides match TRBD1. The V segment lost 6 bases and the J segment 0 bases; nucleotides outside the gene matches: 4. The CDR3 runs 15 residues. Germline V gene lookup returns CDR1 WSHSY and CDR2 SAAADI. CDR3 sequence (DNA): TGCGCCAGCAGGGAACAGGGGGCTAGCACAGATACGCAGTATTTT. Its protein product is CASREQGASTDTQYF.

This clone was counted only a few times. The chain combines TRBV18 with TRBJ1-1; 9 positions match TRBD1. Trimming at V came to 1 base and at J to 2 bases, leaving 5 bases not matched to a gene. The germline gives CDR1 KGHSH, CDR2 LQKENI. The CDR3 length is 16 residues. The CDR3: CASSPLGQGPNTEAFF. CDR3 nucleotide sequence: TGTGCCAGCTCACCACTGGGACAGGGACCTAACACTGAAGCTTTCTTT.

The CDR3: CASSQSNTIYF. CDR3 DNA: TGTGCCAGTAGTCAGTCCAACACCATATATTTT. The chain joins TRBV19 to TRBJ1-3, with D hard to call. Trimming stripped 5 bases from V and 7 bases from J, with 6 bases between. The CDR3 totals 11 residues. Germline V gene sequence: CDR1 LNHDA, CDR2 SQIVND (reference sequence).

The chain combines TRBV6-5 with TRBJ2-2, with 8 bases fitting TRBD2. Trimming removed 9 bases from V and 5 bases from J; junction bases left unmatched: 11. This CDR3 contains 15 residues. Germline V gene sequence: CDR1 MNHEY, CDR2 SVGAGI. CDR3 protein: CASSSGGTGTGELFF. The CDR3 DNA reads TGTGCCAGTTCGTCGGGGGGGACGGGGACCGGGGAGCTGTTTTTT.

This chain connects TRBV6-2 or TRBV6-3 to TRBJ2-5; 9 bases line up with TRBD1. The CDR3 length is 15 residues. With 6 bases clipped from V and 2 bases from J, the junction kept 7 bases outside the gene matches. CDR1 is MNHEY, CDR2 SVGEGT, per germline. CDR3 DNA: TGTGCCAGCAGCCCTGGACAGGGGTGGCAAGAGACCCAGTACTTC. It is translated as CASSPGQGWQETQYF.

The V call is TRBV4-3, the J call TRBJ2-5; D is unclear. Between the trimmed V and J ends, which lost 2 bases and 1 base, there was a span of 5 bases. CDR3 length: 13 residues. Looked up from germline, CDR1 is LGHNA and CDR2 is YSLEER. DNA for the CDR3: TGCGCCAGCAGCCAACAGGTCCAAGAGACCCAGTACTTC. It is translated as CASSQQVQETQYF.

This rearrangement joins TRBV28 to TRBJ2-7, with 8 bases fitting TRBD1. V dropped 2 bases and J dropped 1; count of bases not matched to a gene: 10. CDR3 size: 17 residues. The germline V gene has CDR1 MDHEN and CDR2 SYDVKM. This CDR3 is CASSLPVGGQESYEQYF. For the CDR3, the DNA is TGTGCCAGCAGTTTACCCGTGGGGGGACAGGAATCCTACGAGCAGTACTTC. The full variable domain, its missing parts supplied by reference TRBV28 and TRBJ2-7, is DVKVTQSSRYLVKRTGEKVFLECVQDMDHENMFWYRQDPGLGLRLIYFSYDVKMKEKGDIPEGYSVSREKKERFSLILESASTNQTSMYLCASSLPVGGQESYEQYFGPGTRLTVT.

The chain is built from TRBV18 and TRBJ1-5; 7 nucleotides match TRBD1. Germline V lookup: CDR1 KGHSH, CDR2 LQKENI. The CDR3 runs to 13 residues. V shed 5 bases, J shed 7 bases, and the junction held 5 bases outside the gene matches. The CDR3 DNA reads as TGTGCCAGCTCAACAACAGGGGACCAGCCCCAGCATTTT. It specifies CASSTTGDQPQHF.

The chain links TRBV7-3 to TRBJ2-5; TRBD1 matches at 10 bases. The CDR3 has 16 residues. V lost 1 base, J lost 4 bases, and 6 bases stayed unmatched. CDR1 SGHTA and CDR2 FQGTGA come from the germline V gene. CDR3 protein: CASSLSVTGGAETQYF. The CDR3 DNA follows: TGTGCCAGCAGCTTAAGTGTGACAGGGGGCGCAGAGACCCAGTACTTC.

The gene calls are TRBV11-2 and TRBJ2-6, with D unresolved. Germline loops: CDR1 SGHAT, CDR2 FQNNGV. Trimming removed 2 bases at V and 4 bases at J, with 6 bases between. The length of the CDR3 is 14 residues. This CDR3 is CASSLSVGANVLTF. The CDR3, as DNA: TGTGCCAGCAGCTTATCCGTCGGGGCCAACGTCCTGACTTTC.

V gene TRBV23-1 combines with J gene TRBJ2-7, with a possible D match to TRBD2 (5 bases). TRBV23-1 is marked as an open reading frame, function uncertain. Trimming cost V 0 bases and J 5 bases, with 14 bases left between them. This CDR3 comprises 15 residues. The CDR3 nucleotides read TGCGCCAGCAGTCAATCGAAGGGAGATAACCACGAGCAGTACTTC. This codes for CASSQSKGDNHEQYF.

This clone was seen a few times. This chain uses TRBV11-2 with TRBJ1-6; perhaps TRBD1 as D (5 bases). The CDR3 is 14 amino acids. The V end was cut by 1 base, the J end by 8 bases, with 9 bases between. Germline CDR1 SGHAT, CDR2 FQNNGV. The CDR3 region has the DNA TGTGCCAGCAGCTTAGGCAGGGAACATTCACCCCTCCACTTT. Translated: CASSLGREHSPLHF.

The table lists this clone with a count of one. Here the CDR3 DNA reads TGTGCCAGTAGGCCAGGACAGGGGGCGCATCACGAGCAGTACTTC. This encodes CASRPGQGAHHEQYF. The chain combines TRBV19 with TRBJ2-7, with 11 bases fitting TRBD1. The germline V gene has CDR1 LNHDA and CDR2 SQIVND (reference sequence). V was clipped by 6 bases and J by 5 bases; unmatched bases: 9. The CDR3 totals 15 residues. Drawing the rest from reference TRBV19 and TRBJ2-7, the complete variable domain is DGGITQSPKYLFRKEGQNVTLSCEQNLNHDAMYWYRQDPGQGLRLIYYSQIVNDFQKGDIAEGYSVSREKKESFPLTVTSAQKNPTAFYLCASRPGQGAHHEQYFGPGTRLTVT.

This clone was observed a few times. The rearrangement joins TRBV6-2 or TRBV6-3 to TRBJ1-6; 7 positions match TRBD1. The CDR3 loop spans 12 amino acids. V was clipped by 0 bases and J by 19 bases; unmatched bases: 6. Germline V lookup: CDR1 MNHEY, CDR2 SVGEGT. As DNA, the CDR3 is TGTGCCAGCAGTTACTCGGGACAGCCTAGGCACTTT. Protein: CASSYSGQPRHF.

The rearrangement links TRBV2 to TRBJ1-1; 7 nucleotides line up with TRBD1. Losses at the gene ends were 6 bases for V and 3 bases for J; bases not matched to a gene: 4. The CDR3 has 13 amino acids. CDR1 and CDR2 (germline): SNHLY, FYNNEI. The CDR3 nucleotides are TGTGCCAGCAGGAGACAGGGCTACACTGAAGCTTTCTTT. It yields the protein CASRRQGYTEAFF.

The chain uses TRBV28 and TRBJ1-1; D might be TRBD1 (6 bases). In germline, CDR1 is MDHEN, CDR2 SYDVKM. Trimming shortened V by 8 bases and J by 2 bases, and 15 bases separated the two germline ends. CDR3 length equals 14 residues. This CDR3 reads CASPNRVANTEAFF. The CDR3 DNA sequence: TGTGCCAGCCCGAACAGGGTGGCCAACACTGAAGCTTTCTTT.

This clone appeared a few times. The chain has TRBV3-1 (or the pseudogene TRBV3-2) and TRBJ2-1, with TRBD2 as a possible D gene (6 bases). V lost 2 bases and J lost 6, with 20 bases in between. This CDR3 region has 17 residues. Germline V CDR1 and CDR2: LGHDT, YNNKEL (reference sequence). For the CDR3, the DNA is TGTGCCAGCAGCCAATATACTTCGGGGCAGGGAGGCAATGAGCAGTTCTTC. It codes for CASSQYTSGQGGNEQFF.

The rearrangement joins TRBV5-8 to TRBJ2-7; 10 nucleotides align to TRBD2. The V gene end was trimmed by 0 bases and the J gene end by 3 bases; junction bases not matched to a gene: 9. Germline CDR1 SGHTS, CDR2 YDEGEE. The length of the CDR3 is 17 residues. CDR3 protein: CASSLAGLAGVNYEQYF. CDR3 coding DNA: TGTGCCAGCAGCTTGGCCGGGCTAGCGGGAGTCAACTACGAGCAGTACTTC.

The chain carries TRBV7-9 and TRBJ1-4; 8 nucleotides line up with TRBD1. V dropped 5 bases and J dropped 7; count of bases not matched to a gene: 9. Germline V gives CDR1 SEHNR, CDR2 FQNEAQ (reference sequence). This CDR3 spans 15 amino acids. CDR3 region: CASSPTGTGGEKLFF. The CDR3 nucleotides read TGTGCCAGCAGCCCGACCGGGACAGGAGGTGAAAAACTGTTTTTT.

The chain links TRBV5-6 to TRBJ1-5; D is perhaps TRBD1 (6 bases). The CDR3 runs to 19 residues. Germline CDR1 is SGHDT and CDR2 is YYEEEE. Trimming took off 1 base at V and 1 base at J, with 21 bases between the two ends. CDR3 in DNA: TGTGCCAGCAGCTTGTCCCAGATTGGGGGGGCAGCGAGCAATCAGCCCCAGCATTTT. Protein product: CASSLSQIGGAASNQPQHF.

In its sample, this clone was seen once. The chain has TRBV5-5 and TRBJ1-5; D gene unclear. V lost 0 bases to trimming and J lost 7 bases, with 14 bases between them. Germline V gives CDR1 SGHKS, CDR2 YYEKEE (reference sequence). This CDR3 contains 15 residues. CDR3 nucleotides: TGTGCCAGCAGCTTGGAGGCGGGTTCGAGCCAGCCCCAGCATTTT. Its translation is CASSLEAGSSQPQHF. Supplemented by reference TRBV5-5 and TRBJ1-5, the full variable domain reads DAGVTQSPTHLIKTRGQQVTLRCSPISGHKSVSWYQQVLGQGPQFIFQYYEKEERGRGNFPDRFSARQFPNYSSELNVNALLLGDSALYLCASSLEAGSSQPQHFGDGTRLSIL.

About this clone itself: Other nucleotide sequences in the sample specify the same CDR3. The V call is TRBV13, the J call TRBJ2-7; 8 bases are shared with TRBD2. This CDR3 has 14 amino acids. J gave up 0 bases and V 4 bases, and 2 bases lay outside the gene matches. Germline V gene data show CDR1 as PRHDT and CDR2 as FYEKMQ (reference sequence). As DNA, the CDR3 is TGTGCCAGCAGCTCGAGCGGGAGCTCCTACGAGCAGTACTTC. Translated, it gives CASSSSGSSYEQYF.

V gene TRBV6-5 combines with J gene TRBJ1-1, with TRBD1 matching over 7 bases. V gave up 2 bases and J gave up 1 base; unmatched junction bases: 7. The CDR3 spans 16 residues. Germline V gives CDR1 MNHEY, CDR2 SVGAGI. DNA of the CDR3: TGTGCCAGCAGTTACCTCAGGACAGGAGGGAACACTGAAGCTTTCTTT. This sequence encodes CASSYLRTGGNTEAFF.